This T cell receptor (beta chain) is from a study of CXCR3-negative and CXCR3-positive naive CD8 T cells. CDR3 length: 11 residues. Germline lookup yields CDR1 SEHNR and CDR2 FQNEAQ (reference sequence). Study conclusions and caveats: Naive CXCR3-positive cells had TRB CDR3s more hydrophobic than those of CXCR3-negative naive cells. The TRBV-TRBJ usage of naive CXCR3-negative and CXCR3-positive cells was similar, but that of memory cells differed. Naive subsets expressed similar surface CD5; TRB CDR3 features served to infer TCR strength. Memory CD8+ cells showed much lower diversity, while both naive subsets were comparably high.

Cells that were CD45RO-CCR7+CD27+CD95- constituted naive CD8+ T cells. As to this clonotype: What it binds is unknown.

5' RACE that incorporated UMI labels was used to prepare the TRB cDNA libraries. TCRdb re-called the 5' RACE reads and shows each CDR3 protein once, DNA omitted. The sample holds around 50,000 distinct CDR3 sequences. Sequencing used naive CXCR3+ CD8+ T cells from blood. Noted subset: CD45RO-CCR7+CD27+CD95- naive CD8+ T cells expressing CXCR3 (TNR3+). The clonotype comes from a human donor in good health. Some clones in this sample may be carry-over from other donors' samples. This chain links TRBV7-9 with TRBJ2-5; lacking DNA, the TRBD1 call made by TCRdb goes unchecked. The CDR3 loop is CASTDRETQYF. The variable domain in full, completed from reference TRBV7-9 and TRBJ2-5, reads DTGVSQNPRHKITKRGQNVTFRCDPISEHNRLYWYRQTLGQGPEFLTYFQNEAQLEKSRLLSDRFSAERPKGSFSTLEIQRTEQGDSAMYLCASTDRETQYFGPGTRLLVL.